Described below is a single T cell receptor (beta chain) sequence and its context. This clone was seen just once. No antigen is known for it. Base-call qualities are not available, and no considerably larger clone is one nucleotide away. The cohort comprised under 700 healthy bone marrow donors. At the time of sampling, all cohort members were nominally healthy, though unrecorded immune exposures were likely present. The donor was CMV seronegative and belonged to the group of more than 300 seronegative cohort members. Each donor provided a peripheral blood sample, and peripheral blood mononuclear cells were used for TCR beta sequencing. The Qiagen DNeasy Blood Extraction Kit was used to extract genomic DNA from the blood cell samples. The sample originates from a study of cytomegalovirus exposure and HLA in healthy donors (dated by TCRdb to about 2017). For the wider study: According to an earlier analysis of a few hundred of the donors, some 180 million T cells yielded approximately 120 million unique TCR beta sequences and about 280 Gb of sequence data. Genome-wide SNP genotypes for about 55% of the roughly 670 donors were used in a later genetic analysis, which treated that subset as a discovery cohort. Roughly five DR-DQ haplotypes were handled as single units for association and clustering, since linkage in the cohort was strong. An earlier analysis of more than 450 of the donors used high-throughput TCR beta sequencing to judge whether each TCR beta V gene segment behaved as functional or pseudogenic. Across 300 to 500 genotyped donors of the cohort, an average of approximately 240,000 unique TCR beta nucleotide sequences per donor were sequenced, and roughly 18% of those sequences were non-productive. The study used immunosequencing to profile the T cell repertoires of around 600 subjects and linked those repertoires to cytomegalovirus serostatus. Donor age, sex, ethnicity and CMV serostatus were compiled alongside the repertoire data. The study aimed to test whether cataloging public T cell receptors could reveal signatures of past pathogen exposure. Along with the roughly 710-subject first cohort, a separate validation cohort of some 130 different subjects was used. All discovery cohort repertoires had been generated using a single sequencing platform. An early release that covered 640 HLA-typed donors contained about 300 gigabases of sequencing data and tens of millions of unique TCR sequences. To predict cytomegalovirus infection status, the study combined high-throughput TCR immunosequencing, statistical association of individual TCRs with disease status, and machine learning. In a later analysis, previously published TCR beta repertoires from some 640 donors were re-analyzed and high-resolution HLA genotyping was added so that TCR occurrence patterns could be studied. HLA typing included class I and class II loci at four-digit resolution. Of the 300 to 500 genotyped donors, less than 90% were placed in the genetic ancestry cluster associated with self-reported Caucasian donors. The number of typed donors differed by locus: about 620-640 for A, B, C, DRB1 and DQB1; some 500 for DQA1; approximately 600 for DPA1; and around 470 for DPB1. In the later analysis, no new phenotypic data were used to find candidate immune exposures; instead, reliance was placed on TCR beta sequences and their occurrence across donors.

For CDR1 and CDR2, the germline V gene (reference sequence) lists SGHKS and YYEKEE. The trim is 2 bases for V and 7 bases for J, with a gap of 13 bases between the germline ends. The CDR3 numbers 13 residues from cysteine through phenylalanine. Left in the record is the CDR3 DNA by itself, 39 bases read in frame from the first base. Library creation used the immunoSEQ multiplex PCR assay. A mixture of 60 forward primers for TCR Vbeta segments and 13 reverse primers for TCR Jbeta segments was used in the multiplex PCR. A multiplex PCR assay on genomic DNA amplified the CDR3 region of rearranged TCR beta genes. Amplified TCR beta libraries were sequenced as 87-base-pair reads on the Illumina HiSeq System. For the original study's pipeline: A later analysis tallied around 80 million unique TCR beta chains across the 666 repertoires, and approximately 12 million of those chains were shared by two or more donors. A nearest-neighbor algorithm error-corrected the raw reads and collapsed the reads into unique sequences, merging closely related sequences to remove PCR and sequencing errors. V, D and J gene segments were assigned by aligning CDR3 sequences to IMGT reference sequences. Each retained sequence needed at least a six-nucleotide match to both a V gene segment and a J gene segment. Rearrangements were called productive when the CDR3 lacked stop codons and stayed in frame with V and J; all others were non-productive. Following IMGT convention, CDR3 was defined as the stretch from the second conserved V-encoded cysteine to the conserved J-encoded phenylalanine. Sequences without an unambiguous match to a single V gene segment were excluded from the earlier analysis of approximately 600 of the donors. In an earlier analysis of 587 of the donors, a V segment was called functional when productive rearrangements were above 56.7%, and segregating when the standard deviation between donors exceeded 5%. A statistical classification framework was built to diagnose cytomegalovirus status from the catalog of TCR beta chain sequences. V and J gene assignment, in a later analysis, came from comparing TCR nucleotide sequences with IMGT/GENE-DB human TR gene sequences. In a later analysis, CDR3 sequences and most-parsimonious VDJ recombination scenarios were assigned using the TCRdist pipeline. In a later analysis, each TCR beta chain was defined by its CDR3 amino acid sequence together with its V-gene family, and reads lacking a unique V-gene family were excluded. To address suspected cross-contamination and a sequencing artifact, a later analysis removed a few hundred highly shared, low-generation-probability nucleotide sequences. In a later analysis, a clonal expansion index was calculated for each public chain from normalized within-repertoire ranks of inferred template counts. A later analysis computed generation probabilities with a VDJ recombination model fitted to out-of-frame rearrangements, and checked the results against IGoR. In a later analysis, hypergeometric tests were used to score TCR-TCR, TCR-HLA and TCR-CMV co-occurrence, with a repertoire-size bias correction applied to TCR pairs. In a later analysis, false discovery rates were estimated by permuting HLA or CMV assignments 20 times. In a later analysis, co-occurring TCRs were grouped using DBSCAN, and TCRdist sequence similarity was added for clustering within HLA-allele-positive subsets. Repertoires with fewer than 30,000 or more than 120,000 public chains, plus five repertoires with anomalous nucleotide sharing, were excluded from co-occurrence clustering. Not all clones reach the TCRdb copy of this immuneACCESS table, which keeps in-frame sequences only. Checked studies attribute under half of the gap to unresolved V genes and leave the rest unexplained. V and J calls and clone size are given by that table; D and trimming were obtained from the DNA. The sample table holds around 220,000 clones, of which 70% to 85% were seen once. The ten largest make up about 0.22% of the sample.

Findings and caveats that apply to the study as a whole: In vitro tests confirmed that a few of the cytomegalovirus-associated TCR beta chains recognize cytomegalovirus antigens. In a later analysis, HLA-associated TCR beta chains were found to be more clonally expanded and to have lower generation probabilities than equally common non-associated chains. Broadly in line with IMGT annotations, most TCR beta V segments showed up in productive rearrangements about 90% or about 30% of the time in an earlier analysis of under 700 of the donors. A further reported finding was that TCR beta sequences accurately predicted the HLA-A and HLA-B alleles for most subjects in the first cohort. In both the original and validation cohorts, the classifier was reported to diagnose cytomegalovirus status with high specificity and sensitivity. It was suggested by the authors that the approach could potentially be generalized to other disease states and immunological phenotypes. A group of highly shared sequence variants was considered likely to be a technical artifact of the sequencing pipeline. Immune exposure information for the cohort was limited to CMV serostatus. In a later analysis, some 17,000 TCR beta sequences were associated with specific HLA alleles at a false discovery rate of 0.05. According to a later analysis, most CMV-associated TCR beta chains appeared to be HLA-restricted, and the HLA associations seemed to be driven largely by CMV exposure. Only TCR beta chains were sequenced in this cohort, and the absence of alpha or paired-chain data limited detectable features. In a later analysis, the rate of TCR association differed among HLA loci, with DRB1 alleles having the most associated TCRs and HLA-C alleles having the fewest. Most TCR sequences were observed very rarely across donors, whereas some public TCRs were present in many individuals. Because the 87-base-pair reads could not distinguish some IMGT-functional V segments, including TRBV6-2 and TRBV6-3, those segments were excluded. According to a later genetic analysis, donors in an Asian-associated ancestry cluster had fewer N-insertions in productive TCRs than the approximately 670-donor mean. V-gene and J-gene trimming of TCR beta chains was associated with a missense DCLRE1C variant in a later genetic analysis, and the association was replicated in an independent cohort. In a later analysis, several top co-occurrence clusters were reported to appear linked to parvovirus B19, influenza, CMV and Epstein-Barr virus. Linkage disequilibrium might explain the correlated functional status among segregating V segments, but an unknown experimental factor could not be ruled out. The study gave a list of 150 to 200 TCR beta chains associated with cytomegalovirus. Assigning TCR associations to individual alleles was difficult when HLA alleles, especially DR and DQ, strongly co-occurred. Because counts were too low, seventeen rarely observed V segments, including chromosome 9 orphons, were excluded from the earlier analysis of around 590 of the donors. The presence/absence analyses assumed that sequencing depth was roughly uniform across donors, and that assumption may not be true. Because some donors lacked HLA typing at each locus, the association tests relied only on the typed subset.

The clonotype originates from a girl aged 2-9 years in good health and CMV-seronegative. Here the chain combines TRBV5-5 and TRBJ2-7; tentative D gene TRBD1, with 5 bases matching. Sequencing used PBMCs. The bases read TGTGCCAGCAGCTTTGGGGCCCTCGGGGAGCAGTACTTC. Its translation reads: CASSFGALGEQYF.